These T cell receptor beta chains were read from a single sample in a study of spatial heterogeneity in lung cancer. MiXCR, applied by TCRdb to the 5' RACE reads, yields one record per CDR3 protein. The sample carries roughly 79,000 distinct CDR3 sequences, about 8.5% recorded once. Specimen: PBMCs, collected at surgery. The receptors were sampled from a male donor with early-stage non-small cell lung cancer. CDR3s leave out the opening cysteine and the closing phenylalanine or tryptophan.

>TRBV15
ATSIFTPLH
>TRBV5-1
ASSLHGQGSGETQY
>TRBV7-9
ASSSGTYTGELF
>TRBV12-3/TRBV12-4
ASSLLDTIY
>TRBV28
ASSVNQPQH
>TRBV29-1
SERGGSADTQY
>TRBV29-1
SVVDPGPDGYT
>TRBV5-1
ASSLATLDRDYGYT
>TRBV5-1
ASSLGLSGGTDTQY
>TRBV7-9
ASRPGTAYEQY
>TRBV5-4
ASSLGLSGEQY
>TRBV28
ASSLGLTNTEAF
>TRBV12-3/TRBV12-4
ASSSLWDTQY
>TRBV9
ATSPGDRAYEQY
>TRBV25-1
ASSESAGASEQY
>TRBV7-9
ASSLSGYEAF
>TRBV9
ASSAPTSGRSDTQY
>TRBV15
ATSRDLAGDHEQY
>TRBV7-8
ASSIGLAGAYEQY
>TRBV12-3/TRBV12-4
ASSVSAHTQY
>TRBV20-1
SARAPSSPQY
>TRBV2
AVRGVGDQPQH
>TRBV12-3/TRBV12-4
ASREGQNTGELF
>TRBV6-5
ASSPTRLGGEAF
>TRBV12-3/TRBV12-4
ASSFDRAANEKLF
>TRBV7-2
ASSSSGSRSYNEQF
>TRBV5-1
ASSGAGGTGELF
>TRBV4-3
ASSQRQGQEQY
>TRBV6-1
ASTLGGLALYEQY